This T cell receptor (beta chain) was profiled in a study of read filtering for tumor transcriptome and immune sequencing. Study-level background: After DNase treatment, RNA was made into whole-transcriptome libraries. TCR-mapped reads were about 3.5 to 11 million with IR-seq versus roughly 80 to 1,300 with RNA-seq. Whole-study findings and limits: Sorted CD138-negative bone marrow cells were not purified T cells.

There are many counts of this clonotype. The antigen is undetermined. From about 400 ng of RNA, a library with molecular barcoded alpha/delta and beta/gamma adaptors was made. TCRdb fed the reads into MiXCR, producing one record per CDR3 protein. Found here are about 62,000 distinct CDR3 sequences, roughly 20% of them singletons; the top ten hold roughly 11%. Sequences were obtained from a population of CD138-negative cells sorted from bone marrow. This TCR came from a donor over 35 with multiple myeloma.

CDR3 residues: CASSLVLGADTQYF. In DNA form, the CDR3 reads TGTGCCAGCAGCTTAGTCCTTGGGGCAGATACGCAGTATTTT. This chain connects TRBV7-9 to TRBJ2-3; no clear D. The V end lost 1 base, the J end lost 4 bases, and 9 bases lay between the germline ends. The CDR3 runs 14 residues. From germline, CDR1 is SEHNR and CDR2 FQNEAQ (reference sequence).